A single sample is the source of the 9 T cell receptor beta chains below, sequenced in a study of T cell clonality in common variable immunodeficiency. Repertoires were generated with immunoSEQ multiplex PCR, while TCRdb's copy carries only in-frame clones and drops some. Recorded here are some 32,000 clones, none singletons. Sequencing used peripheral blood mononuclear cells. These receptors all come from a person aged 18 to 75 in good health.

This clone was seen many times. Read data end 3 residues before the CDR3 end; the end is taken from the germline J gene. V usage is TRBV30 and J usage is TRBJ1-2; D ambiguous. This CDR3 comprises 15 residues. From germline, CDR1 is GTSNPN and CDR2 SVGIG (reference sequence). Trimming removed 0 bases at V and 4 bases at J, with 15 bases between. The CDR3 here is CAWSVPWAAGYGYTF. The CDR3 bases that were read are TGTGCCTGGAGTGTACCTTGGGCCGCAGGCTATGGC.

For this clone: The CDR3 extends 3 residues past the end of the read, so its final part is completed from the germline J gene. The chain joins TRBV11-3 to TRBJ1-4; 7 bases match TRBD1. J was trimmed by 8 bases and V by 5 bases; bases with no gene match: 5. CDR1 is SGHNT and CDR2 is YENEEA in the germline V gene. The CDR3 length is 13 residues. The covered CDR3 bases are TGTGCCAGCAGCCGACAGGGTCAAGAAAAA. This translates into CASSRQGQEK. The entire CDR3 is CASSRQGQEKLFF.

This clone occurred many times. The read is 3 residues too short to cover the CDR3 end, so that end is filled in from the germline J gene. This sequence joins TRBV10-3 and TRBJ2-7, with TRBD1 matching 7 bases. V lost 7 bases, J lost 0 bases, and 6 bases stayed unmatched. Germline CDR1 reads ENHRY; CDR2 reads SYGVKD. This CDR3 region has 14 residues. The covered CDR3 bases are TGTGCCATCACTGGACAGGTCAACTCCTACGAG. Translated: CAITGQVNSYE. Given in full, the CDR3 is CAITGQVNSYEQYF.

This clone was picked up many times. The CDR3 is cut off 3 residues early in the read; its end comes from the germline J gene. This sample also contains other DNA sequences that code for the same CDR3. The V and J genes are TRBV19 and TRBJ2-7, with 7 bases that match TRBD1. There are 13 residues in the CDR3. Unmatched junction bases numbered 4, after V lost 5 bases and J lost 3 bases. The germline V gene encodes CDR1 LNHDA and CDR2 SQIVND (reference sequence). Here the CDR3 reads CASSPGQDYEQYF. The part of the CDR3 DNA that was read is TGTGCCAGTAGTCCCGGACAGGACTACGAG. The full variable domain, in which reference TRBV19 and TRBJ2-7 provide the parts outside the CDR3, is DGGITQSPKYLFRKEGQNVTLSCEQNLNHDAMYWYRQDPGQGLRLIYYSQIVNDFQKGDIAEGYSVSREKKESFPLTVTSAQKNPTAFYLCASSPGQDYEQYFGPGTRLTVT.

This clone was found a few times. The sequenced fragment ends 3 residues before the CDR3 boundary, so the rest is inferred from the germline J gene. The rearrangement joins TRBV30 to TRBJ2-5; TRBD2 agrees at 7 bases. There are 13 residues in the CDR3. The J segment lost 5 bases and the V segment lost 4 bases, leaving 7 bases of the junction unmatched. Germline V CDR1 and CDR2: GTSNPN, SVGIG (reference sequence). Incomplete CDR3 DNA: TGTGCCTGGATCCGTCCCGGGGGGGAGACC. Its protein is CAWIRPGGET. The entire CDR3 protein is CAWIRPGGETQYF.

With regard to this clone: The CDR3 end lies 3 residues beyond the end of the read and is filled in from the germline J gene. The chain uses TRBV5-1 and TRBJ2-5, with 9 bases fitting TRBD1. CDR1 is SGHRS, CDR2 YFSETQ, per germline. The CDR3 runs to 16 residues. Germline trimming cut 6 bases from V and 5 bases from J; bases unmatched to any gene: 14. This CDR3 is CASTPRTGESRETQYF. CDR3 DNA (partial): TGCGCCAGCACCCCTCGGACAGGGGAGTCTCGGGAGACC.

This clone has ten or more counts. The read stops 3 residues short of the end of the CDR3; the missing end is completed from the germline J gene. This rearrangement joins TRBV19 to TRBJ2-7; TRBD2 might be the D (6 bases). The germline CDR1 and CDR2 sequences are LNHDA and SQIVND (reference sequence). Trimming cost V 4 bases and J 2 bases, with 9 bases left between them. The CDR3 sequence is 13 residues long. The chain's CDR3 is CASSRGVPYEQYF. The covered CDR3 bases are TGTGCCAGTAGTAGGGGGGTCCCCTACGAG.

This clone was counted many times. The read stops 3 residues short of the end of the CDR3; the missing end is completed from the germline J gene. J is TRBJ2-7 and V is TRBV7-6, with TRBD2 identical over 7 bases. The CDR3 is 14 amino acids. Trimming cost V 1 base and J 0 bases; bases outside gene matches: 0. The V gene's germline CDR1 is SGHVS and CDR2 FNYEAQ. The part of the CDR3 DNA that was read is TGTGCCAGCAGCTTAGGGGGGGGCTCCTACGAG. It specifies CASSLGGGSYE. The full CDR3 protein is CASSLGGGSYEQYF.

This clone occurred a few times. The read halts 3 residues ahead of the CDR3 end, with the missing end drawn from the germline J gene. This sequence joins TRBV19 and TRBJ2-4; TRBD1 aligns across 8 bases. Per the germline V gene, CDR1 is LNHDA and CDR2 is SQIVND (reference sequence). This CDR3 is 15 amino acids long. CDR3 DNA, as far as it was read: TGTGCCAGTAGTATAGAGGACAGGGCGATCTATGGT. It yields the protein CASSIEDRAIYG. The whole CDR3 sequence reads CASSIEDRAIYGQYF.